This T cell receptor beta chain was obtained from a study of cytomegalovirus exposure and HLA in healthy donors. At the level of the study: Genotyping showed approximately 81% of over 350 donors falling in the Caucasian-associated ancestry cluster.

Study-level results: Most of the CMV-associated TCR beta chains (in a later analysis) appeared to be HLA-restricted. Several V segments, TRBV6-2 and TRBV6-3 among them, could not be told apart and were dropped.

Concerning this clone itself: The antigen remains unidentified.

The study ran its PCR with 60 Vbeta and 13 Jbeta primers. The data were produced by immunoSEQ multiplex PCR, yet TCRdb's version contains in-frame clones alone and is incomplete. The sample's table shows 180,000 or so clones. The ends lost 5 bases at V and 4 bases at J; junction bases unmatched: 5. In germline, CDR1 is LNHDA, CDR2 SQIVND (reference sequence). This CDR3 has 14 amino acids. Sequencing input: PBMCs. This TCR was sampled from a woman aged 18 to 35 in good health and CMV-seropositive. The chain has TRBV19 and TRBJ1-2; 9 bases align to TRBD1. The CDR3 spells CASSLMTGGYGYTF. The CDR3 region has the DNA TGTGCCAGTAGTTTAATGACAGGGGGCTATGGCTACACCTTC.